This TCR beta chain was recovered during a study of T cell responses to AZD1222 COVID-19 vaccine. Looking at the study overall: Recipients boosted at about 4 weeks or about 12 weeks are pooled.

Only in-frame clones appear in the TCRdb table, and some are missing; sequencing was by immunoSEQ multiplex PCR. Among about 140,000 clones, about 89% were seen once, and the ten largest hold roughly 4.7%. Note on this clone: Its target is unknown.

This CDR3 comprises 15 residues. Unmatched junction bases numbered 7, after V lost 5 bases and J lost 7 bases. The germline V gene has CDR1 SGHTA and CDR2 FQGNSA. The study's findings and limits: Clonal diversity was possibly underestimated; the donors were predominantly white British and more often female.

The TCR was taken from an adult in good health. The chain uses TRBV7-2 and TRBJ1-5, with 11 bases that match TRBD1. Sequences were derived from peripheral blood, sampled on day 0 of AZD1222 vaccination. CDR3 amino acids: CASSPGTGGGQPQHF. CDR3 DNA sequence: TGTGCCAGCAGCCCCGGGACAGGGGGGGGCCAGCCCCAGCATTTT.